The 20 T cell receptor beta chains listed next were all sequenced from one sample in a study of blood T cell repertoires in COVID-19. Assay: immunoSEQ multiplex PCR; the TCRdb copy retains only in-frame clones and omits some. Of about 220,000 clones listed, approximately 90% are singletons. What was sequenced was peripheral blood. These receptor sequences come from a woman in her fifties or sixties with COVID-19, enrolled during active disease.

The V call is TRBV13, the J call TRBJ2-1; TRBD2 aligns across 14 bases. V dropped 5 bases and J dropped 10; count of bases not matched to a gene: 10. Per the germline V gene, CDR1 is PRHDT and CDR2 is FYEKMQ (reference sequence). The CDR3 loop spans 16 amino acids. CDR3 loop: CASSPPTSGGAWEQFF. In nucleotides, the CDR3 is TGTGCCAGCAGCCCCCCGACTAGCGGGGGGGCCTGGGAGCAGTTCTTC.

Here the CDR3 DNA reads TGTGCCAGCAGGGGAGCTGGAAACACCATATATTTT. The encoded protein is CASRGAGNTIYF. V gene TRBV28 combines with J gene TRBJ1-3; D gene unclear. Germline lookup yields CDR1 MDHEN and CDR2 SYDVKM. The CDR3 has 12 amino acids. V was clipped by 6 bases and J by 2 bases, with 5 bases between them.

The chain employs TRBV5-4 and TRBJ2-1; 9 positions agree with TRBD2. Per germline, CDR1 SGHNT and CDR2 YYREEE (reference sequence). The J segment lost 4 bases and the V segment lost 4 bases, leaving 9 bases of the junction unmatched. The CDR3 is 16 amino acids. DNA for the CDR3: TGTGCCAGCAGCCAGCCCCCCCTAGCGGGGTACAATGAGCAGTTCTTC. Its protein is CASSQPPLAGYNEQFF.

This chain links TRBV19 with TRBJ2-1; 10 bases are a match to TRBD1. Looked up from germline, CDR1 is LNHDA and CDR2 is SQIVND (reference sequence). The CDR3 totals 14 residues. V shed 9 bases and J 7 bases; nucleotides not matched to a gene: 9. This CDR3 reads CASHLGQGRNEQFF. The CDR3 region has the DNA TGTGCCAGCCACTTGGGACAGGGGCGAAATGAGCAGTTCTTC.

The chain carries TRBV12-3 or TRBV12-4 and TRBJ2-3; D is ambiguous. This CDR3 has 13 amino acids. Trimming removed 6 bases from V and 0 bases from J, with 7 bases in between. CDR3 residues: CASSPQSTDTQYF. The CDR3 DNA reads as TGTGCCAGCAGCCCCCAGAGCACAGATACGCAGTATTTT.

V usage is TRBV2 and J usage is TRBJ2-1; D uncertain. This CDR3 spans 17 amino acids. V lost 0 bases to trimming and J lost 8 bases, with 20 bases between them. The V gene's germline CDR1 is SNHLY and CDR2 FYNNEI. For the CDR3, the DNA is TGTGCCAGCAGTGAAGCGCGGAGCTTATATGGGTTCGATGAGCAGTTCTTC. As protein: CASSEARSLYGFDEQFF. Variable domain in full (rest from reference TRBV2 and TRBJ2-1): EPEVTQTPSHQVTQMGQEVILRCVPISNHLYFYWYRQILGQKVEFLVSFYNNEISEKSEIFDDQFSVERPDGSNFTLKIRSTKLEDSAMYFCASSEARSLYGFDEQFFGPGTRLTVL.

The chain uses TRBV5-1 and TRBJ1-1; a possible D gene is TRBD1 (6 bases). Trimming removed 0 bases from V and 3 bases from J, with 9 bases in between. The CDR3 loop spans 14 amino acids. Germline assignment: CDR1 SGHRS and CDR2 YFSETQ. The CDR3 is CASSLGQDHTEAFF. CDR3 DNA: TGCGCCAGCAGCTTGGGACAGGACCACACTGAAGCTTTCTTT.

The chain links TRBV9 to TRBJ2-1; perhaps TRBD2 as D (6 bases). CDR3 length: 16 amino acids. Deletions cut 4 bases from V and 0 bases from J, with 14 bases between. Germline CDR1 and CDR2: SGDLS and YYNGEE. Here the CDR3 reads CASSPIADSSYNEQFF. The CDR3 region has the DNA TGTGCCAGCAGCCCAATAGCGGATAGCTCCTACAATGAGCAGTTCTTC.

The chain couples TRBV5-1 to TRBJ1-6, with 10 bases lining up with TRBD1. The germline V gene has CDR1 SGHRS and CDR2 YFSETQ. Trimming cost V 5 bases and J 3 bases; bases outside gene matches: 8. CDR3 length: 17 residues. The CDR3 DNA reads TGCGCCAGCAGATATGTCGGGGACAGGGGCTATAATTCACCCCTCCACTTT. It yields the protein CASRYVGDRGYNSPLHF.

The chain couples TRBV19 to TRBJ1-5; the D is unclear. CDR1 LNHDA and CDR2 SQIVND come from the germline V gene (reference sequence). With 3 bases removed from V and 7 bases from J, the gap between germline ends came to 10 bases. The CDR3 runs to 13 residues. DNA for the CDR3: TGTGCCAGTAGTATTGGGCGGGGACAGCCCCAGCATTTT. As protein: CASSIGRGQPQHF.

The CDR3 loop reads CASSENPPGQSTDTQYF. As DNA, the CDR3 is TGCGCCAGCAGCGAAAACCCCCCGGGACAGAGCACAGATACGCAGTATTTT. The chain is built from TRBV5-1 and TRBJ2-3, with 7 bases matching TRBD1. V trimming: 4 bases; J trimming: 0 bases; junction bases outside the gene matches: 11. The CDR3 has 17 residues. The germline V gene encodes CDR1 SGHRS and CDR2 YFSETQ.

J is TRBJ1-1 and V is TRBV4-3; TRBD1 matches 11 bases. With 3 bases clipped from V and 4 bases from J, the junction kept 7 bases outside the gene matches. This CDR3 comprises 16 residues. Germline V CDR1 and CDR2: LGHNA, YSLEER. The CDR3 region has the DNA TGCGCCAGCAGCCAGCTTACCGGGACAGGGGGCACTGAAGCTTTCTTT. Translation: CASSQLTGTGGTEAFF.

The chain employs TRBV27 and TRBJ1-2; tentatively, D is TRBD1 (6 bases). Germline values: CDR1 MNHEY, CDR2 SMNVEV (reference sequence). The V end was cut by 3 bases, the J end by 3 bases, with 8 bases between. The CDR3 is made up of 13 amino acids. CDR3 bases: TGTGCCAGCAGTTTCAGGGGCTACTATGGCTACACCTTC. Translated, it gives CASSFRGYYGYTF.

In its sample, this clone was seen a few times. CDR3 loop: CASSLASGISTDTQYF. CDR3 sequence (DNA): TGTGCCAGCAGCTTAGCTAGCGGGATAAGCACAGATACGCAGTATTTT. The genes are TRBV13 and TRBJ2-3; 9 positions agree with TRBD2. The CDR3 runs 16 residues. Germline trimming cut 1 base from V and 0 bases from J; bases unmatched to any gene: 2. Germline V CDR1 and CDR2: PRHDT, FYEKMQ (reference sequence).

The chain employs TRBV6-5 and TRBJ2-3, with D perhaps TRBD2 (5 bases). This CDR3 comprises 14 residues. Deletions cut 2 bases from V and 1 base from J, with 7 bases between. Germline V CDR1 and CDR2: MNHEY, SVGAGI. CDR3 bases: TGTGCCAGCAGTTACGACTACCGCACAGATACGCAGTATTTT. This gives the protein CASSYDYRTDTQYF.

The CDR3 sequence is CASSQQVLLYSPLHF. The CDR3 coding sequence is TGTGCCAGCAGTCAACAGGTTCTGTTGTATTCACCCCTCCACTTT. V gene TRBV27 combines with J gene TRBJ1-6; maybe TRBD1 (5 bases). The V end lost 5 bases, the J end lost 8 bases, and 16 bases lay between the germline ends. This CDR3 contains 15 residues. Germline-derived CDR1 and CDR2 are MNHEY and SMNVEV (reference sequence).

This sequence joins TRBV5-1 and TRBJ2-3; TRBD2 matches at 7 bases. The CDR3 consists of 15 residues. Germline V gene lookup returns CDR1 SGHRS and CDR2 YFSETQ. V trimming: 6 bases; J trimming: 0 bases; junction bases outside the gene matches: 7. CDR3 region: CASTLDGGSTDTQYF. The CDR3 nucleotides read TGCGCCAGCACCCTGGACGGGGGGAGCACAGATACGCAGTATTTT. The variable domain in full, completed from reference TRBV5-1 and TRBJ2-3, reads KAGVTQTPRYLIKTRGQQVTLSCSPISGHRSVSWYQQTPGQGLQFLFEYFSETQRNKGNFPGRFSGRQFSNSRSEMNVSTLELGDSALYLCASTLDGGSTDTQYFGPGTRLTVL.

To note about this clone: This CDR3 is also generated by other DNA sequences in the sample. This chain's CDR3 is CASSLGGYGYTF. For the CDR3, the DNA is TGTGCCAGCAGTTTGGGGGGTTATGGCTACACCTTC. The chain uses TRBV28 and TRBJ1-2, with D maybe TRBD1 (5 bases). From germline, CDR1 is MDHEN and CDR2 SYDVKM. The CDR3 runs 12 residues. V was clipped by 3 bases and J by 5 bases, with 7 bases between them.

This clone was found a few times. The V gene is TRBV19, the J gene TRBJ1-5, with a weak D call TRBD1 (6 bases). V lost 4 bases and J 11 bases, leaving 15 bases between the germline ends. There are 13 residues in the CDR3. Germline values: CDR1 LNHDA, CDR2 SQIVND (reference sequence). CDR3 nucleotides: TGTGCCAGTAGTAATCGACAGGCTTGGGCCCAGCATTTT. It translates to CASSNRQAWAQHF. Full variable domain (remainder filled in from reference TRBV19 and TRBJ1-5): DGGITQSPKYLFRKEGQNVTLSCEQNLNHDAMYWYRQDPGQGLRLIYYSQIVNDFQKGDIAEGYSVSREKKESFPLTVTSAQKNPTAFYLCASSNRQAWAQHFGDGTRLSIL.

This chain uses TRBV28 with TRBJ1-4, with D hard to call. Trimming left V 7 bases short and J 8 bases short, with 20 bases between. The CDR3 length is 15 residues. Germline V lookup: CDR1 MDHEN, CDR2 SYDVKM. The CDR3: CASNPRGRNGEKLFF. As DNA, the CDR3 is TGTGCCAGCAACCCACGCGGAAGGAACGGAGAAAAACTGTTTTTT.